Following are 22 T cell receptor beta chains from one sample sequenced in a study of long-term antiretroviral therapy in people with HIV. Sequencing used immunoSEQ v3.0 at survey level. TCRdb's copy holds only in-frame clones and misses some; the assay was immunoSEQ multiplex PCR. The sample records about 30,000 clones, 70% to 85% being singletons. Sequenced here: unsorted PBMCs, sampled 3 years after starting antiretroviral therapy. These receptors all come from a middle-aged man with HIV.

This CDR3 is CASSLQGNTEAFF. CDR3 sequence (DNA): TGTGCCAGCAGCTTACAGGGGAACACTGAAGCTTTCTTT. The chain links TRBV5-4 to TRBJ1-1, with D perhaps TRBD1 (6 bases). Per the germline V gene, CDR1 is SGHNT and CDR2 is YYREEE (reference sequence). This CDR3 spans 13 amino acids. V lost 2 bases to trimming and J lost 1 base, with 6 bases between them. The variable domain in full, with the rest retrieved from reference TRBV5-4 and TRBJ1-1, is ETGVTQSPTHLIKTRGQQVTLRCSSQSGHNTVSWYQQALGQGPQFIFQYYREEENGRGNFPPRFSGLQFPNYSSELNVNALELDDSALYLCASSLQGNTEAFFGQGTRLTVV.

The chain uses TRBV4-1 and TRBJ2-7; 10 bases line up with TRBD2. Trimming cost V 0 bases and J 1 base; bases outside gene matches: 3. The CDR3 length is 16 residues. Germline CDR1 and CDR2: MGHRA and YSYEKL. The CDR3 reads CASSQDPSGGSYEQYF. The CDR3 nucleotides read TGCGCCAGCAGCCAAGACCCTAGCGGGGGTTCCTACGAGCAGTACTTC.

This clone is a singleton in its sample. The V and J genes are TRBV12-5 and TRBJ2-1, with a possible D match to TRBD2 (7 bases). Trimming took off 3 bases at V and 10 bases at J, with 19 bases between the two ends. CDR3 length equals 15 residues. Germline V lookup: CDR1 LGHNT, CDR2 FRNRAP. The CDR3 DNA sequence: TGTGCTAGTGGTTTACCACCAGCAACGGGGGGCGAGCAGTTCTTC. It translates to CASGLPPATGGEQFF.

The chain combines TRBV7-6 with TRBJ1-4, with 7 nucleotides matching TRBD1. Germline trimming cut 4 bases from V and 7 bases from J; bases unmatched to any gene: 9. Looked up from germline, CDR1 is SGHVS and CDR2 is FNYEAQ. The CDR3 is made up of 15 amino acids. This chain's CDR3 is CASSSSGGGGEKLFF. CDR3 coding DNA: TGTGCCAGCAGCTCCTCAGGGGGTGGTGGTGAAAAACTGTTTTTT.

J is TRBJ2-7 and V is TRBV19, with D possibly matching TRBD2 (5 bases). V gave up 0 bases and J gave up 4 bases, with 7 bases separating them. Per the germline V gene, CDR1 is LNHDA and CDR2 is SQIVND (reference sequence). CDR3 length equals 13 residues. As DNA, the CDR3 is TGTGCCAGTAGTATAGAGACGGGGTACGAGCAGTACTTC. Protein: CASSIETGYEQYF.

This sequence joins TRBV7-6 and TRBJ2-2; 7 nucleotides line up with TRBD2. The J segment lost 6 bases and the V segment lost 5 bases, leaving 15 bases of the junction unmatched. The CDR3 is made up of 17 amino acids. CDR1 is SGHVS and CDR2 is FNYEAQ in the germline V gene. This CDR3 is CASSPWGGATVSGELFF. The CDR3 DNA reads as TGTGCCAGCAGCCCTTGGGGAGGGGCCACCGTCTCCGGGGAGCTGTTTTTT.

In this sample, this clone turned up once. The chain employs TRBV7-6 and TRBJ2-7; 10 bases line up with TRBD2. The CDR3 spans 14 residues. The junction had 3 bases not matched to a gene; V was cut back by 5 bases and J by 2 bases. CDR1 and CDR2 (germline): SGHVS, FNYEAQ. The CDR3 DNA follows: TGTGCCAGCAGCCCTAGCGGGAGAGCCTACGAGCAGTACTTC. Its protein product is CASSPSGRAYEQYF. The complete variable domain, with remaining parts taken from reference TRBV7-6 and TRBJ2-7, reads GAGVSQSPRYKVTKRGQDVALRCDPISGHVSLYWYRQALGQGPEFLTYFNYEAQQDKSGLPNDRFSAERPEGSISTLTIQRTEQRDSAMYRCASSPSGRAYEQYFGPGTRLTVT.

This clone was seen a single time. The chain carries TRBV19 and TRBJ2-7; D call uncertain. Germline V lookup: CDR1 LNHDA, CDR2 SQIVND (reference sequence). V lost 7 bases, J lost 2 bases, and 15 bases lay in between. The CDR3 totals 14 residues. The CDR3 spells CASIQTGPPYEQYF. Here the CDR3 DNA reads TGTGCCAGTATCCAGACCGGGCCTCCCTACGAGCAGTACTTC.

The rearrangement links TRBV7-6 to TRBJ2-3; 15 bases align to TRBD2. CDR3 length: 16 amino acids. The germline CDR1 and CDR2 sequences are SGHVS and FNYEAQ. V shed 5 bases and J 7 bases; nucleotides not matched to a gene: 7. The CDR3 nucleotides read TGTGCCAGCAGCAAGGGACTAGCGGGGGGAAGTCATACGCAGTATTTT. Protein: CASSKGLAGGSHTQYF.

The rearrangement joins TRBV6-5 to TRBJ2-1; tentatively, D is TRBD2 (6 bases). Germline CDR1 is MNHEY and CDR2 is SVGAGI. The CDR3 has 16 residues. With 4 bases removed from V and 1 base from J, the gap between germline ends came to 14 bases. CDR3 in amino acids: CASSLGWGLSYNEQFF. The CDR3 nucleotides read TGTGCCAGCAGTTTGGGGTGGGGACTGTCCTACAATGAGCAGTTCTTC.

This sequence joins TRBV5-1 and TRBJ1-1; 7 nucleotides match TRBD1. V lost 0 bases and J lost 12; bases outside the gene matches: 14. The germline V gene has CDR1 SGHRS and CDR2 YFSETQ. The CDR3 extends over 15 amino acids. CDR3 sequence reads: CASSLVLPGGSDTFF. CDR3 bases: TGCGCCAGCAGCTTGGTCCTGCCAGGGGGTTCTGATACTTTCTTT. Complete variable domain (other parts from reference TRBV5-1 and TRBJ1-1): KAGVTQTPRYLIKTRGQQVTLSCSPISGHRSVSWYQQTPGQGLQFLFEYFSETQRNKGNFPGRFSGRQFSNSRSEMNVSTLELGDSALYLCASSLVLPGGSDTFFGQGTRLTVV.

This chain uses TRBV9 with TRBJ1-1; D not resolved. The length of the CDR3 is 15 residues. Trimming took 0 bases from V and 1 from J, leaving 10 bases between them. Germline V gene lookup returns CDR1 SGDLS and CDR2 YYNGEE. CDR3 sequence (DNA): TGTGCCAGCAGCGTAGGGTCAGTGTCGAACACTGAAGCTTTCTTT. Translation gives CASSVGSVSNTEAFF.

The genes are TRBV5-1 and TRBJ1-1; TRBD1 matches 8 bases. The CDR3 contains 17 residues. CDR1 and CDR2 (germline): SGHRS, YFSETQ. The junction had 12 bases not matched to a gene; V was cut back by 0 bases and J by 5 bases. The chain's CDR3 is CASSLDRTGLGGTEAFF. The CDR3 DNA sequence: TGCGCCAGCAGCTTGGACCGGACAGGGTTAGGTGGGACTGAAGCTTTCTTT.

The rearrangement joins TRBV7-8 to TRBJ2-7, with D unclear. The CDR3 loop spans 15 amino acids. V lost 1 base and J 3 bases, leaving 13 bases between the germline ends. Germline V lookup: CDR1 SGHVS, CDR2 FQNEAQ. DNA of the CDR3: TGTGCCAGCAGCTTAGACCCAGGAAAGAACTACGAGCAGTACTTC. Translated, it gives CASSLDPGKNYEQYF. The whole variable domain, remainder taken from reference TRBV7-8 and TRBJ2-7, is GAGVSQSPRYKVAKRGQDVALRCDPISGHVSLFWYQQALGQGPEFLTYFQNEAQLDKSGLPSDRFFAERPEGSVSTLKIQRTQQEDSAVYLCASSLDPGKNYEQYFGPGTRLTVT.

The chain recombines TRBV7-9 with TRBJ2-6; D unresolved. Germline loops: CDR1 SEHNR, CDR2 FQNEAQ (reference sequence). This CDR3 spans 16 amino acids. The ends were cut back, 1 base at V and 1 base at J, with 8 bases in the middle. For the CDR3, the DNA is TGTGCCAGCAGCTTAGATCTCGATTCTGGGGCCAACGTCCTGACTTTC. This encodes CASSLDLDSGANVLTF.

The CDR3 loop is CASSLDPTGLSGNTIYF. CDR3 bases: TGTGCCAGCAGCTTAGATCCGACAGGTCTCAGTGGAAACACCATATATTTT. The chain joins TRBV11-2 to TRBJ1-3; tentative D call: TRBD1 (6 bases). CDR3 length: 17 residues. Trimming took 0 bases from V and 3 from J, leaving 15 bases between them. Germline assignment: CDR1 SGHAT and CDR2 FQNNGV. Filled out from reference TRBV11-2 and TRBJ1-3, the complete variable domain reads EAGVAQSPRYKIIEKRQSVAFWCNPISGHATLYWYQQILGQGPKLLIQFQNNGVVDDSQLPKDRFSAERLKGVDSTLKIQPAKLEDSAVYLCASSLDPTGLSGNTIYFGEGSWLTVV.

The chain is built from TRBV5-6 and TRBJ2-1, with 11 bases matching TRBD2. Germline V gene sequence: CDR1 SGHDT, CDR2 YYEEEE. The CDR3 covers 16 residues. Unmatched junction bases numbered 6, after V lost 0 bases and J lost 7 bases. The CDR3 DNA follows: TGTGCCAGCAGCTTGGGGGCTAGCGGGAGGCGAAATGAGCAGTTCTTC. It translates to CASSLGASGRRNEQFF.

The V call is TRBV25-1, the J call TRBJ1-2; D possibly corresponds to TRBD1 (5 bases). The CDR3 is 15 amino acids. Germline values: CDR1 MGHDK, CDR2 SYGVNS. Trimming shortened V by 1 base and J by 3 bases, and 12 bases separated the two germline ends. CDR3 protein: CASSELEGTYYGYTF. For the CDR3, the DNA is TGTGCCAGCAGTGAATTGGAGGGGACCTACTATGGCTACACCTTC.

The CDR3 is CASSPRTGLDNEQYF. The CDR3 region has the DNA TGTGCCAGCTCACCACGGACAGGGCTTGATAACGAGCAGTACTTC. This chain connects TRBV18 to TRBJ2-7; 8 bases fit TRBD1. V shed 1 base and J 5 bases; nucleotides not matched to a gene: 7. The CDR3 spans 15 residues. Per germline, CDR1 KGHSH and CDR2 LQKENI.

The chain combines TRBV7-2 with TRBJ2-2; a possible D gene is TRBD1 (6 bases). CDR1 is SGHTA and CDR2 is FQGNSA in the germline V gene. The ends were cut back, 4 bases at V and 5 bases at J, with 14 bases in the middle. This CDR3 region has 15 residues. The CDR3 coding sequence is TGTGCCAGCAGCTCCCGGACAGCTACGACCGGGGAGCTGTTTTTT. Translating gives CASSSRTATTGELFF.

V is TRBV7-9 and J is TRBJ2-1; 11 bases line up with TRBD2. CDR3 length: 17 amino acids. Germline CDR1 reads SEHNR; CDR2 reads FQNEAQ (reference sequence). V was clipped by 3 bases and J by 5 bases; unmatched bases: 9. The chain's CDR3 is CASSLTLAGGGHNEQFF. The CDR3 DNA reads TGTGCCAGCAGCTTGACTTTAGCGGGAGGGGGTCACAATGAGCAGTTCTTC.

This CDR3 is CASSPPEGGNTGELFF. CDR3 bases: TGTGCCAGCAGCCCCCCTGAGGGGGGGAACACCGGGGAGCTGTTTTTT. The chain recombines TRBV27 with TRBJ2-2; D tentatively fits TRBD1 or TRBD2 (6 bases each). The CDR3 is 16 residues long. V was shortened by 6 bases and J by 1 base, with 15 bases between the two germline ends. Per the germline V gene, CDR1 is MNHEY and CDR2 is SMNVEV (reference sequence).